This TCR beta chain was captured in a study of long-term antiretroviral therapy in people with HIV. Sequencing relied on immunoSEQ assay v3.0, run at survey level. Sequencing was performed with immunoSEQ multiplex PCR; in TCRdb, only in-frame clones are kept and a portion is missing. The data hold about 28,000 clones, with roughly 88% observed a single time. A note on this clone: The antigen remains undetermined.

This CDR3 is built from 14 residues. CDR1 is SGHDT, CDR2 YYEEEE, per germline. Trimming cost V 0 bases and J 8 bases, with 14 bases left between them. Notes on the study in general: No data were available on ART adherence, viral resistance or therapy changes.

J is TRBJ1-2 and V is TRBV5-6; D possibly corresponds to TRBD1 (5 bases). Sequenced material: unsorted PBMCs, taken 0.5 years after starting antiretroviral therapy. The source of this sequence is a woman in her late teens or twenties with HIV. The CDR3 nucleotides read TGTGCCAGCAGCTTGGTGGCCGGGACGGGAGGCTACACCTTC. Protein: CASSLVAGTGGYTF. The whole variable domain, filled in from reference TRBV5-6 and TRBJ1-2, reads DAGVTQSPTHLIKTRGQQVTLRCSPKSGHDTVSWYQQALGQGPQFIFQYYEEEERQRGNFPDRFSGHQFPNYSSELNVNALLLGDSALYLCASSLVAGTGGYTFGSGTRLTVV.